One sample yielded the 21 T cell receptor beta chains listed below, sequenced in a study of blood T cells in healthy people across ages. The second PCR ran about 6 to 12 cycles with a sample-barcoded 5' primer and J-beta primers. TCRdb re-called the 5' RACE reads with MiXCR, one entry per CDR3 protein. Of 650,000 to 800,000 distinct CDR3 sequences listed, roughly 44% are singletons. Sample: blood. The origin of the receptors is a man aged 55 to 70 in good health.

V usage is TRBV2 and J usage is TRBJ1-2, with D possibly being TRBD1 (5 bases). Germline loops: CDR1 SNHLY, CDR2 FYNNEI. The CDR3 is 14 amino acids. The germline V and J ends were trimmed by 8 bases and 5 bases, with 18 bases remaining between them. This CDR3 reads CASEGGARKYGYTF. In nucleotides, the CDR3 is TGTGCCAGCGAGGGCGGGGCACGGAAGTATGGCTACACCTTC. Based on the CDR3 plus reference TRBV2 and TRBJ1-2, the full variable domain is EPEVTQTPSHQVTQMGQEVILRCVPISNHLYFYWYRQILGQKVEFLVSFYNNEISEKSEIFDDQFSVERPDGSNFTLKIRSTKLEDSAMYFCASEGGARKYGYTFGSGTRLTVV.

The chain links TRBV28 to TRBJ2-1; 10 bases map to TRBD2. This CDR3 has 13 amino acids. The V gene's germline CDR1 is MDHEN and CDR2 SYDVKM. V lost 8 bases, J lost 8 bases, and 6 bases stayed unmatched. The DNA for the CDR3 is TGTGCCAGCCGAGCGGGGGGGCGATATGAGCAGTTCTTC. Translated: CASRAGGRYEQFF. Complete variable domain (other parts from reference TRBV28 and TRBJ2-1): DVKVTQSSRYLVKRTGEKVFLECVQDMDHENMFWYRQDPGLGLRLIYFSYDVKMKEKGDIPEGYSVSREKKERFSLILESASTNQTSMYLCASRAGGRYEQFFGPGTRLTVL.

A few counts support this clonotype. The CDR3 DNA follows: TGTGCCAGCAGCGACTTCCCTAGCGGGGGGAGCGAGACCCAGTACTTC. The encoded protein is CASSDFPSGGSETQYF. The chain recombines TRBV9 with TRBJ2-5; 11 bases are shared with TRBD2. V gave up 3 bases and J gave up 5 bases; unmatched junction bases: 9. The CDR3 is made up of 16 amino acids. Germline V gene data show CDR1 as SGDLS and CDR2 as YYNGEE.

The CDR3 is CSARGTDHGTDTQYF. The CDR3 bases are TGCAGTGCTAGGGGGACGGACCATGGCACAGATACGCAGTATTTT. The chain is built from TRBV20-1 and TRBJ2-3, with D tentatively TRBD1 or TRBD2 (5 bases each). The ends were cut back, 3 bases at V and 1 base at J, with 14 bases in the middle. The CDR3 spans 15 residues. In germline, CDR1 is DFQATT, CDR2 SNEGSKA (reference sequence).

This chain uses TRBV11-2 with TRBJ2-7; D assignment may be TRBD1 or TRBD2 (6 bases each). V was pared by 1 base and J by 6 bases, with 13 bases between. Germline V gives CDR1 SGHAT, CDR2 FQNNGV. The CDR3 extends over 14 amino acids. The chain's CDR3 is CASSLGGALREQYF. The DNA for the CDR3 is TGTGCCAGCAGCTTAGGGGGGGCCCTACGCGAGCAGTACTTC.

This clonotype was found once. The genes are TRBV5-1 and TRBJ2-4, with 11 positions matching TRBD2. After removal of 2 bases from V and 13 bases from J, the junction contained 20 bases not matched to a gene. This CDR3 has 18 amino acids. Germline CDR1 SGHRS, CDR2 YFSETQ. The CDR3 nucleotides read TGCGCCAGCAGCTTAGGACTAGCGGGCGTGGGGGCCTCGAATGAGCAGTACTTC. This sequence encodes CASSLGLAGVGASNEQYF.

This clonotype was seen only a few times. The chain joins TRBV5-1 to TRBJ2-3; 9 bases are a match to TRBD1. The germline V gene encodes CDR1 SGHRS and CDR2 YFSETQ. Unmatched junction bases numbered 12, after V lost 4 bases and J lost 0 bases. This CDR3 is 18 amino acids long. The CDR3 sequence: CASSNRDRARGSTDTQYF. CDR3 DNA: TGCGCCAGCAGCAACCGGGACAGGGCCCGAGGGAGCACAGATACGCAGTATTTT.

The genes are TRBV28 and TRBJ2-1; 7 nucleotides agree with TRBD1. CDR1 and CDR2 from the germline V gene are MDHEN and SYDVKM. Losses at the gene ends were 3 bases for V and 0 bases for J; bases not matched to a gene: 5. The CDR3 has 16 amino acids. For the CDR3, the DNA is TGTGCCAGCAGTTTCACCGGGACAGCCTCCTACAATGAGCAGTTCTTC. This encodes CASSFTGTASYNEQFF.

CDR3 region: CASSLDGDRVGETQYF. As DNA, the CDR3 is TGCGCCAGCAGCTTGGATGGCGACAGGGTGGGGGAGACCCAGTACTTC. The chain recombines TRBV5-1 with TRBJ2-5; 7 nucleotides line up with TRBD1. This CDR3 spans 16 amino acids. CDR1 SGHRS and CDR2 YFSETQ come from the germline V gene. V lost 0 bases, J lost 5 bases, and 10 bases stayed unmatched.

The chain combines TRBV6-6 with TRBJ1-2; no firm D call. Deletions cut 6 bases from V and 7 bases from J, with 12 bases between. This CDR3 contains 12 residues. Germline CDR1 and CDR2: MNHNY and SVGAGI (reference sequence). DNA of the CDR3: TGTGCCAGCAGCCCCCCGGGAGTTGGCTACACCTTC. The encoded protein is CASSPPGVGYTF.

The V and J genes are TRBV5-6 and TRBJ2-7, with D perhaps TRBD1 or TRBD2 (5 bases each). This CDR3 comprises 14 residues. Between the trimmed V and J ends, which lost 2 bases and 2 bases, there was a span of 11 bases. Germline CDR1 reads SGHDT; CDR2 reads YYEEEE. The CDR3: CASSLGTETYEQYF. In DNA form, the CDR3 reads TGTGCCAGCAGCTTAGGGACGGAGACCTACGAGCAGTACTTC.

V and J are TRBV3-1 and TRBJ2-5; D gene ambiguous. The J call may be wrong; the DNA end is better matched by TRBJ2-7. The CDR3 is made up of 13 amino acids. The germline gives CDR1 LGHDT, CDR2 YNNKEL (reference sequence). As DNA, the CDR3 is TGTGCCAGCAGCCAAGAAGCCCCCTACGAGCAGTACTTC. It encodes CASSQEAPYEQYF.

In this sample, this clonotype turned up a few times. V and J are TRBV30 and TRBJ2-7; D call uncertain. V gave up 0 bases and J gave up 5 bases, with 14 bases separating them. Germline CDR1 is GTSNPN and CDR2 is SVGIG (reference sequence). CDR3 length: 14 residues. Here the CDR3 DNA reads TGTGCCTGGAGTGTGGGCCTAGTTCTCCACGAGCAGTACTTC. Protein sequence: CAWSVGLVLHEQYF.

V and J are TRBV2 and TRBJ2-5, with 7 bases aligning to TRBD2. Near its end, the DNA agrees better with TRBJ2-1, so the J call may be wrong. Germline V gene sequence: CDR1 SNHLY, CDR2 FYNNEI. This CDR3 is built from 13 residues. Written as DNA, the CDR3 is TGTGCCAGCAAGTCGACTAGCCAAGAGACCCAGTTCTTC. Protein: CASKSTSQETQFF.

This sequence joins TRBV4-1 and TRBJ1-1; no clear D gene. The germline V gene encodes CDR1 MGHRA and CDR2 YSYEKL. V shed 5 bases and J shed 1 base, with 11 bases lying between them. The CDR3 is made up of 14 amino acids. The CDR3 loop is CASSFTSENTEAFF. Written as DNA, the CDR3 is TGCGCCAGCAGCTTTACAAGTGAGAACACTGAAGCTTTCTTT.

This clonotype appeared once. V and J are TRBV18 and TRBJ2-5; 7 positions match TRBD2. Germline CDR1 is KGHSH and CDR2 is LQKENI. V shed 3 bases and J 4 bases; nucleotides not matched to a gene: 8. The CDR3 is made up of 15 amino acids. The CDR3: CASSPQTGGTETQYF. CDR3 DNA sequence: TGTGCCAGCTCACCCCAGACGGGGGGTACAGAGACCCAGTACTTC.

V usage is TRBV12-3 or TRBV12-4 and J usage is TRBJ2-5, with 14 bases identical to TRBD2. Germline trimming cut 6 bases from V and 10 bases from J; bases unmatched to any gene: 10. The CDR3 sequence is 15 residues long. This CDR3 is CASRGLAGGLWNQYF. Here the CDR3 DNA reads TGTGCCAGCAGAGGACTAGCGGGGGGTTTGTGGAACCAGTACTTC.

A word on this clonotype: The junction and the germline gene differ at one end; a read error may be behind it. This sequence joins TRBV15 and TRBJ2-6; D uncertain. The germline V gene has CDR1 LNHNV and CDR2 YYDKDF (reference sequence). The CDR3 totals 18 residues. In nucleotides, the CDR3 is TGTGCCACCAGCAGAGGCACTATGACCAGCTCTGGGACCAACGTCCTGACTTTC. It translates to CATSRGTMTSSGTNVLTF.

The V call is TRBV4-3, the J call TRBJ2-5; D is unresolved. This CDR3 is built from 14 residues. The germline V gene has CDR1 LGHNA and CDR2 YSLEER. V was trimmed by 0 bases and J by 10 bases, leaving 15 bases between them. CDR3 nucleotide sequence: TGCGCCAGCAGCCAAGATCAACTTCCAGGAAGCCAGTACTTC. Translation gives CASSQDQLPGSQYF.

The chain has TRBV20-1 and TRBJ1-4, with D possibly being TRBD1 (5 bases). Germline CDR1 reads DFQATT; CDR2 reads SNEGSKA (reference sequence). The CDR3 loop spans 14 amino acids. Trimming removed 2 bases from V and 0 bases from J, with 7 bases in between. The CDR3 loop reads CSARIGATNEKLFF. Written as DNA, the CDR3 is TGCAGTGCTAGAATAGGGGCAACTAATGAAAAACTGTTTTTT.

V and J are TRBV20-1 and TRBJ2-1; D remains ambiguous. CDR1 is DFQATT, CDR2 SNEGSKA, per germline (reference sequence). V lost 6 bases and J lost 5, with 23 bases in between. The CDR3 is 16 amino acids. CDR3 sequence (DNA): TGCAGTGCAACCCTGACCAGCCCCCACAACGACAATGAGCAGTTCTTC. Its protein product is CSATLTSPHNDNEQFF.